This TCR beta chain was obtained from a study of T cell changes during pregnancy in multiple sclerosis (dated by TCRdb to the late 2010s). Some background on the complete study: The study looked at changes in the T cell repertoire across pregnancy in women with multiple sclerosis.

The receptor library was made with the immunoSEQ multiplex PCR assay. TCRdb provides this immuneACCESS table in a form limited to in-frame rearrangements. Some clones are lacking; in checked studies, under half of them reflect an unresolved V gene, and why the rest are absent is not known. The sample contains tens of thousands of clones, 90% to 95% of them found a single time. About 0.4% of the sample comes from the top ten. Via the germline V gene, CDR1 is SGHDN and CDR2 FVKESK. The CDR3 holds 17 amino acids from the cysteine to the phenylalanine. Kept here is only the CDR3 DNA, which spans 51 bases and is read in frame from base 1. V is shortened by 1 base, J by 0 bases, and the region joining them spans 15 bases. With respect to this clone: What antigen it recognizes has not been identified. No base qualities exist here, and no much larger clone lies one base off it.

In this chain, TRBV14 is recombined with TRBJ1-1; possibly the D gene is TRBD1, per 5 matching bases. The material sequenced was CD4+ T cells from peripheral blood mononuclear cells, taken in the second trimester of pregnancy. This TCR came from a female donor with multiple sclerosis, enrolled in a pregnancy study. The bases are TGTGCCAGCAGCCAAGTGGGCAGGAGGGGCTTGAACACTGAAGCTTTCTTT. The encoded protein is CASSQVGRRGLNTEAFF.